The source of this T cell receptor beta chain is a study of siplizumab effects on memory and regulatory T cells. Assay: immunoSEQ multiplex PCR; the TCRdb copy retains only in-frame clones and omits some. The table includes about 100,000 clones, about 92% detected once. Sample: Tregs sorted from blood. This receptor was identified in a human donor in good health.

The DNA for the CDR3 is TGTGCCAGCTCACCACGGAGGGGAACTAATGAAAAACTGTTTTTT. Its protein is CASSPRRGTNEKLFF. This chain joins TRBV18 and TRBJ1-4; tentative D call: TRBD1 (5 bases). This CDR3 has 15 residues. Germline CDR1 reads KGHSH; CDR2 reads LQKENI. V was cut by 1 base and J by 1 base, with 7 bases left in between.